Following are 15 T cell receptor beta chains from one sample sequenced in a study of cytomegalovirus exposure and HLA in healthy donors. Here immunoSEQ multiplex PCR was the method, and the copy in TCRdb shows in-frame clones only, minus some. The sample consists of 95,000 to 150,000 clones, 85% to 90% of them appearing once. What was sequenced was PBMCs. The source is a woman under 30 in good health and CMV-seropositive.

The chain joins TRBV9 to TRBJ1-6; weak D call: TRBD1 (5 bases). The CDR3 consists of 13 residues. V was pared by 3 bases and J by 10 bases, with 11 bases between. CDR1 is SGDLS and CDR2 is YYNGEE in the germline V gene. The CDR3 sequence is CASSAPGNSPLHF. Here the CDR3 DNA reads TGTGCCAGCAGCGCTCCAGGGAACTCACCCCTCCACTTT.

The genes are TRBV7-2 and TRBJ1-1; a weak D match, TRBD1 (5 bases). Germline CDR1 and CDR2: SGHTA and FQGNSA. The V and J ends lost 8 bases and 2 bases respectively, with 18 bases between them. The CDR3 contains 15 residues. CDR3 nucleotides: TGTGCCAGCTCCCGGGGGAGGGGCTCTAACACTGAAGCTTTCTTT. It codes for CASSRGRGSNTEAFF.

The rearrangement joins TRBV5-4 to TRBJ1-3; D is ambiguous. The CDR3 contains 13 residues. V lost 0 bases, J lost 4 bases, and 5 bases lay in between. Germline V gene data show CDR1 as SGHNT and CDR2 as YYREEE (reference sequence). The CDR3 DNA follows: TGTGCCAGCAGCTTGGTCTCCGGAAACACCATATATTTT. This sequence encodes CASSLVSGNTIYF.

V is TRBV7-9 and J is TRBJ2-6; TRBD1 aligns across 7 bases. V lost 3 bases and J lost 0; bases outside the gene matches: 8. CDR3 length: 18 residues. CDR1 and CDR2 from the germline V gene are SEHNR and FQNEAQ (reference sequence). In DNA, the CDR3 is TGTGCCAGCAGCTTTTATCGAGGACAGGTCTCTGGGGCCAACGTCCTGACTTTC. The encoded protein is CASSFYRGQVSGANVLTF.

The chain employs TRBV27 and TRBJ2-3; 15 positions match TRBD2. This CDR3 has 18 residues. CDR1 MNHEY and CDR2 SMNVEV come from the germline V gene (reference sequence). V was clipped by 5 bases and J by 0 bases; unmatched bases: 6. CDR3 protein: CASSGGTSGGSSTDTQYF. DNA of the CDR3: TGTGCCAGCAGTGGGGGGACTAGCGGGGGGTCTAGCACAGATACGCAGTATTTT.

The chain's CDR3 is CASSPPAGESSDEQYF. The DNA for the CDR3 is TGTGCCAGTAGCCCCCCGGCGGGGGAAAGTTCCGACGAGCAGTACTTC. V and J are TRBV19 and TRBJ2-7, with 7 nucleotides matching TRBD2. Germline V gives CDR1 LNHDA, CDR2 SQIVND (reference sequence). V lost 6 bases, J lost 5 bases, and 16 bases stayed unmatched. The CDR3 sequence is 16 residues long.

This clone appeared once. This chain uses TRBV9 with TRBJ2-7, with 9 bases matching TRBD2. CDR3 length equals 16 residues. Germline CDR1 and CDR2: SGDLS and YYNGEE. V lost 4 bases to trimming and J lost 2 bases; unmatched junction nucleotides: 10. The CDR3 sequence: CASSRGGSGGTYEQYF. CDR3 DNA sequence: TGTGCCAGCAGCAGGGGGGGTAGCGGGGGAACCTACGAGCAGTACTTC.

V is TRBV27 and J is TRBJ2-2; 10 positions agree with TRBD2. Per the germline V gene, CDR1 is MNHEY and CDR2 is SMNVEV (reference sequence). V was pared by 3 bases and J by 5 bases, with 12 bases of the junction left unmatched. The CDR3 covers 18 residues. The chain's CDR3 is CASSFGLAGARRTGELFF. CDR3 DNA: TGTGCCAGCAGTTTCGGGCTAGCGGGGGCCAGACGAACCGGGGAGCTGTTTTTT.

This clone was counted only a few times. The chain recombines TRBV10-1 with TRBJ1-1; no clear D. The CDR3 consists of 11 residues. Germline CDR1 and CDR2: WNHNN and SYGVQD (reference sequence). V was cut by 6 bases and J by 9 bases, with 11 bases left in between. This chain's CDR3 is CASRIVAKAFF. In nucleotides, the CDR3 is TGCGCCAGCAGGATCGTGGCCAAAGCTTTCTTT.

This chain uses TRBV9 with TRBJ1-1; perhaps TRBD1 as D (5 bases). Germline-derived CDR1 and CDR2 are SGDLS and YYNGEE. This CDR3 is built from 15 residues. Trimming shortened V by 0 bases and J by 7 bases, and 16 bases separated the two germline ends. The CDR3 DNA follows: TGTGCCAGCAGCGTAGGGGGAGGAGGGGTAGATGAAGCTTTCTTT. Amino acids: CASSVGGGGVDEAFF.

The chain joins TRBV27 to TRBJ2-3, with 9 nucleotides matching TRBD2. The ends lost 3 bases at V and 5 bases at J; junction bases unmatched: 6. The CDR3 has 15 residues. Germline lookup yields CDR1 MNHEY and CDR2 SMNVEV (reference sequence). The CDR3 region is CASSFAGGPGDTQYF. The CDR3 coding sequence is TGTGCCAGCAGTTTTGCGGGGGGGCCAGGAGATACGCAGTATTTT.

This chain joins TRBV15 and TRBJ1-2, with D possibly matching TRBD1 (5 bases). The CDR3 covers 13 residues. Germline CDR1 LNHNV, CDR2 YYDKDF (reference sequence). Deletions cut 2 bases from V and 4 bases from J, with 8 bases between. CDR3: CATSRQGIYGYTF. In DNA, the CDR3 is TGTGCCACCAGCAGACAGGGAATCTATGGCTACACCTTC.

The chain combines TRBV6-6 with TRBJ2-7, with 7 bases identical to TRBD1. Trimming took 4 bases from V and 7 from J; bases not matched to a gene: 16. The CDR3 is made up of 16 amino acids. From germline, CDR1 is MNHNY and CDR2 SVGAGI (reference sequence). The CDR3 region has the DNA TGTGCCAGCAGTTCCTCGTTTGGACAGGTTTTCAGGGAGCAGTACTTC. Its translation: CASSSSFGQVFREQYF.

Notes on this clone: Other nucleotide sequences from this sample produce the same CDR3. This sequence joins TRBV7-6 and TRBJ1-1; 7 positions agree with TRBD1. The germline gives CDR1 SGHVS, CDR2 FNYEAQ. This CDR3 has 12 residues. With V trimmed by 5 bases and J by 7 bases, 4 bases remained unmatched. The chain's CDR3 is CASSQGGSEAFF. The CDR3 nucleotides read TGTGCCAGCAGCCAGGGGGGAAGTGAAGCTTTCTTT. Based on the CDR3 plus reference TRBV7-6 and TRBJ1-1, the full variable domain is GAGVSQSPRYKVTKRGQDVALRCDPISGHVSLYWYRQALGQGPEFLTYFNYEAQQDKSGLPNDRFSAERPEGSISTLTIQRTEQRDSAMYRCASSQGGSEAFFGQGTRLTVV.

This clone was counted only a few times. The rearrangement joins TRBV7-3 to TRBJ1-5; a possible D gene is TRBD1 (5 bases). CDR3 length: 13 residues. The V end lost 6 bases, the J end lost 6 bases, and 12 bases lay between the germline ends. The germline CDR1 and CDR2 sequences are SGHTA and FQGTGA. CDR3 in DNA: TGTGCCAGCAGTTCAGGGTTTGGTCAGCCCCAGCATTTT. Protein sequence: CASSSGFGQPQHF.